This entry describes one TCR beta chain. This specimen comes from a study of blood T cell repertoires in COVID-19. In the study overall: Acute and convalescent COVID-19 samples came from the United States, Italy and Spain.

In the authors' methods: Estimation of nucleated cell counts was performed using reference gene primer amplification. Sequencing was performed with immunoSEQ multiplex PCR; in TCRdb, only in-frame clones are kept and a portion is missing. D and trimming were read from the DNA, whereas the V and J calls and clone size are those reported in that table. The repertoire has hundreds of thousands of clones, about 86% of them found once; the top ten carry roughly 8%. Sequencing was performed on peripheral blood. This clonotype was obtained from a woman aged 45-65 years with acute or convalescent COVID-19.

CDR3 in amino acids: CASGATLAGGRTNTGELFF. The CDR3 nucleotides are TGTGCCAGCGGAGCCACCCTAGCGGGAGGCCGAACTAACACCGGGGAGCTGTTTTTT. The chain couples TRBV3-1 (or the pseudogene TRBV3-2) to TRBJ2-2, with 11 bases lining up with TRBD2. With V trimmed by 8 bases and J by 2 bases, 16 bases remained unmatched. CDR1 is LGHDT, CDR2 YNNKEL, per germline (reference sequence). This CDR3 spans 19 amino acids.